These T cell receptor beta chains were read from a single sample in a study of neurological immune-mediated disorders. TCRdb re-analysed the 5' RACE reads in MiXCR, keeping a single row per CDR3 protein. This sample carries about 66,000 distinct CDR3 sequences, about 3.4% of them seen once, and the ten largest clones take around 3.8%. Sequenced material: PBMCs. Receptor source: a man aged 40-55 years with multiple sclerosis. Both conserved end residues are part of each CDR3. Each record gives: clone size, J gene, D gene, V gene, CDR3 DNA, CDR3 protein. The D gene is left open where the match is weak. Size tells how often a clone was seen (once, few, many) or the class of an expanded clone, and some rows leave it out.

size: many; J: TRBJ1-1; D: TRBD1; V: TRBV5-6; DNA: TGTGCCAGCACCATCCAAGGGACAGGGAGGTTTCGGGCTTTCTTT; CDR3: CASTIQGTGRFRAFF
size: many; J: TRBJ2-7; D: .; V: TRBV3-1; DNA: TGTGCCAGCAGCCAAGAGATGGCCAGGGGATACGAGCAGTACTTC; CDR3: CASSQEMARGYEQYF
size: .; J: TRBJ1-2; D: .; V: TRBV12-3/TRBV12-4; DNA: TGTGCCAGCAGTGAACAGGGTGACTATGGCTACACCTTC; CDR3: CASSEQGDYGYTF
size: many; J: TRBJ2-7; D: .; V: TRBV28; DNA: TGTGCCAGCAGTGGACCCGGGGGTTCCTACGAGCAGTACTTC; CDR3: CASSGPGGSYEQYF
size: many; J: TRBJ2-2; D: .; V: TRBV7-2; DNA: TGTGCCAGCAGCCCACGTACAGTTGGGGACTTGGACACCGGGGAGCTGTTTTTT; CDR3: CASSPRTVGDLDTGELFF
size: many; J: TRBJ1-5; D: .; V: TRBV12-3/TRBV12-4; DNA: TGTGCCAGCAACGACCGGACCGGTTTTAATCAGCCCCAGCATTTT; CDR3: CASNDRTGFNQPQHF
size: many; J: TRBJ1-1; D: .; V: TRBV20-1; DNA: TGCAGTGCTTCGGAGGAGATGAACACTGAAGCTTTCTTT; CDR3: CSASEEMNTEAFF
size: many; J: TRBJ1-5; D: .; V: TRBV27; DNA: TGTGCCAGCAGCGTCGGGACGTACGGTCCCCAGCATTTT; CDR3: CASSVGTYGPQHF
size: many; J: TRBJ2-5; D: .; V: TRBV6-2/TRBV6-3; DNA: TGTGCCAGCAGTTGGGGGGCAGAAGAGACCCAGTACTTC; CDR3: CASSWGAEETQYF
size: many; J: TRBJ1-3; D: TRBD1; V: TRBV5-1; DNA: TGCGCCAGCAGCACCTCGGGACAGGGTGGAAACACCATATATTTT; CDR3: CASSTSGQGGNTIYF
size: many; J: TRBJ1-2; D: TRBD1; V: TRBV7-2; DNA: TGTGCCAGCAGCTTAGGACAGGGCTATGGCTACACCTTC; CDR3: CASSLGQGYGYTF
size: many; J: TRBJ2-7; D: .; V: TRBV20-1; DNA: TGCAGTGCGGGAAGACAGGCCGATACCTACGAGCAGTACTTC; CDR3: CSAGRQADTYEQYF
size: many; J: TRBJ2-5; D: TRBD2; V: TRBV20-1; DNA: TGCAGTGCTTTTCGCGGGGGGGCCAGTGAGACCCAGTACTTC; CDR3: CSAFRGGASETQYF
size: many; J: TRBJ2-5; D: .; V: TRBV6-1; DNA: TGTGCCAGCAGTGACACTGGGAAGGGTCTAGAGACCCAGTACTTC; CDR3: CASSDTGKGLETQYF
size: many; J: TRBJ2-5; D: .; V: TRBV3-1; DNA: TGTGCCAGCAGCCAAGAAGTAGCGGCCCGTGAGTACTTC; CDR3: CASSQEVAAREYF
size: many; J: TRBJ2-7; D: .; V: TRBV20-1; DNA: TGCAGTGCTGGAAACATAGAGCAGTACTTC; CDR3: CSAGNIEQYF
size: many; J: TRBJ2-7; D: TRBD1; V: TRBV29-1; DNA: TGCAGCGTTGGGACCGGACAGGGCCACGAGCAGTACTTC; CDR3: CSVGTGQGHEQYF
size: many; J: TRBJ1-2; D: .; V: TRBV6-5; DNA: TGTGCCAGCAGTTACCAGGGAGGGGTTTATGGCTACACCTTC; CDR3: CASSYQGGVYGYTF
size: many; J: TRBJ2-4; D: .; V: TRBV20-1; DNA: TGCAGTGCTAGAGCAGGGGCCAAAAACATTCAGTACTTC; CDR3: CSARAGAKNIQYF
size: many; J: TRBJ1-4; D: .; V: TRBV15; DNA: TGTGCCACCAGCAGGACAACGGGGGTTAATGAAAAACTGTTTTTT; CDR3: CATSRTTGVNEKLFF
size: many; J: TRBJ1-1; D: TRBD1; V: TRBV20-1; DNA: TGCAGTGCTAGGAAGGACAGGCAAGCTTTCTTT; CDR3: CSARKDRQAFF
size: many; J: TRBJ2-1; D: TRBD1; V: TRBV5-1; DNA: TGCGCCAGCAGCTCCACAGGGGGCACCTACAATGAGCAGTTCTTC; CDR3: CASSSTGGTYNEQFF
size: many; J: TRBJ1-2; D: TRBD1; V: TRBV6-5; DNA: TGTGCCAGCAGTTACGATAGGGACAGTAACTATGGCTACACCTTC; CDR3: CASSYDRDSNYGYTF
size: many; J: TRBJ2-2; D: .; V: TRBV24-1; DNA: TGTGCCACCAGTGACAGTCGTACCGGGGAGCTGTTTTTT; CDR3: CATSDSRTGELFF
size: many; J: TRBJ2-3; D: TRBD1; V: TRBV7-9; DNA: TGTGCCAGCACCCCGAGGGGGCTTGGGGACACAGATACGCAGTATTTT; CDR3: CASTPRGLGDTDTQYF
size: medium-sized; J: TRBJ1-1; D: TRBD1; V: TRBV5-1; DNA: TGCGCCAGCAACCCAGGGGGGCCCACTGAAGCTTTCTTT; CDR3: CASNPGGPTEAFF
size: few; J: TRBJ2-6; D: .; V: TRBV5-1; DNA: TGCGCCAGCAGCTTGGCGGGTTCCGGGGCCAAAGTCCTGACTTTC; CDR3: CASSLAGSGAKVLTF
size: many; J: TRBJ2-1; D: .; V: TRBV20-1; DNA: TGCAGTGCCGTCTGGGGGAGAGGTCCCTACAATGAGCAGTTCTTC; CDR3: CSAVWGRGPYNEQFF
size: many; J: TRBJ1-3; D: .; V: TRBV14; DNA: TGTGCCAGCAGCCTGCCCGCCTCTGGAAACACCATATATTTT; CDR3: CASSLPASGNTIYF
size: many; J: TRBJ2-5; D: .; V: TRBV18; DNA: TGTGCCAGCTCAGCCAGGGAAGGGGGCCAGTACTTC; CDR3: CASSAREGGQYF
size: many; J: TRBJ2-7; D: TRBD1; V: TRBV12-3/TRBV12-4; DNA: TGTGCCAGCAGTCATACGAGACAGGGGGACTCCTACGAGCAGTACTTC; CDR3: CASSHTRQGDSYEQYF
size: many; J: TRBJ2-5; D: TRBD1; V: TRBV18; DNA: TGTGCCAGCTCCGCTAACAGGGGACAAGAGACCCAGTACTTC; CDR3: CASSANRGQETQYF
size: many; J: TRBJ2-1; D: .; V: TRBV5-6; DNA: TGTGCCAGCAGGTCTGAACACAATGAGCAGTTCTTC; CDR3: CASRSEHNEQFF
size: many; J: TRBJ1-1; D: .; V: TRBV12-3/TRBV12-4; DNA: TGTGCCAGCAGTTTAGGGGCTTTTCGTGAAGCTTTCTTT; CDR3: CASSLGAFREAFF
size: many; J: TRBJ2-3; D: TRBD1; V: TRBV10-3; DNA: TGTGACATCAGCACAGGGGCAGATACGCAGTATTTT; CDR3: CDISTGADTQYF
size: many; J: TRBJ1-2; D: .; V: TRBV20-1; DNA: TGCAGTGCTAGAGCCCAGGGGAAGTCAGGCTACACCTTC; CDR3: CSARAQGKSGYTF
size: many; J: TRBJ1-6; D: TRBD1; V: TRBV7-3; DNA: TGTGCCAGCAGCCATGGGACAGCTGATAATTCACCCCTCCACTTT; CDR3: CASSHGTADNSPLHF
size: many; J: TRBJ1-4; D: .; V: TRBV9; DNA: TGTGCCAGCAGCCCCGAGGGGGTGGAGAACGAAAAACTGTTTTTT; CDR3: CASSPEGVENEKLFF
size: .; J: TRBJ1-2; D: .; V: TRBV18; DNA: TGTGCCAGCTCACCACAACCACCCAAAGCTAACTATGGCTACACCTTC; CDR3: CASSPQPPKANYGYTF
size: few; J: TRBJ2-1; D: .; V: TRBV19; DNA: TGTGCCAGTAGCAACGTTAGACAGGCCGGGTACGATGAGCAGTTCTTC; CDR3: CASSNVRQAGYDEQFF
size: few; J: TRBJ1-1; D: .; V: TRBV3-1; DNA: TGTGCCAGCAGCCTAACACCGGGACTAAAAGCTTTCTTT; CDR3: CASSLTPGLKAFF
size: many; J: TRBJ2-1; D: TRBD2; V: TRBV3-1; DNA: TGTGCCAGCAGCCAAGAAACTAGCGGGAGGGCCGCCCGTGAGCAGTTCTTC; CDR3: CASSQETSGRAAREQFF
size: many; J: TRBJ1-1; D: .; V: TRBV27; DNA: TGTGCCAGCAGTTTGCCTGGGAGCACTGAAGCTTTCTTT; CDR3: CASSLPGSTEAFF
size: many; J: TRBJ1-2; D: .; V: TRBV24-1; DNA: TGTGCCACCAGTGACCTTTCCAGCGGGGGAGGAGGCTACACCTTC; CDR3: CATSDLSSGGGGYTF
size: many; J: TRBJ2-7; D: .; V: TRBV5-5; DNA: TGTGCCAGCAGCTTGGGGACAGTAGTCGGAGAGCAGTACTTC; CDR3: CASSLGTVVGEQYF
size: .; J: TRBJ1-5; D: .; V: TRBV5-1; DNA: TGCGCCAGCAGATACGGCGAAGGGTTCAATCAGCCCCAGCATTTT; CDR3: CASRYGEGFNQPQHF
size: many; J: TRBJ2-2; D: TRBD1; V: TRBV6-1; DNA: TGTGCCAGCAGTGAATTAGGGACAGTCGCCGGGGAGCTGTTTTTT; CDR3: CASSELGTVAGELFF
size: many; J: TRBJ2-3; D: TRBD2; V: TRBV7-9; DNA: TGTGCCAGCAGCTTACCACATAGGCTAGCGGGATTGTCGGATACGCAGTATTTT; CDR3: CASSLPHRLAGLSDTQYF
size: many; J: TRBJ2-1; D: .; V: TRBV7-2; DNA: TGTGCCAGCAGCTTAGGGGTTACGATTGAGCAGTTCTTC; CDR3: CASSLGVTIEQFF
size: many; J: TRBJ2-2; D: TRBD1; V: TRBV9; DNA: TGTGCCAGCAGCCTTCACCCCGGGACAGGGATGGCCGGGGAGCTGTTTTTT; CDR3: CASSLHPGTGMAGELFF
size: many; J: TRBJ2-1; D: .; V: TRBV3-1; DNA: TGTGCCAGCAGCCGGGGAGTAGGGTGGAACAATGAGCAGTTCTTC; CDR3: CASSRGVGWNNEQFF
size: many; J: TRBJ2-1; D: TRBD2; V: TRBV20-1; DNA: TGCAGTGCTAGATTACTAGCGGGAACCTACAATGAGCAGTTCTTC; CDR3: CSARLLAGTYNEQFF
size: .; J: TRBJ2-1; D: .; V: TRBV12-5; DNA: TGTGCTAGTGGTTTGTCATTGGACGCAATACATGAGCAGTTCTTC; CDR3: CASGLSLDAIHEQFF
size: many; J: TRBJ2-7; D: TRBD2; V: TRBV20-1; DNA: TGCAGTGCCTTGGACAGCGGGAGCTCCTACGAGCAGTACTTC; CDR3: CSALDSGSSYEQYF